These 14 T cell receptor beta chains were sequenced from one sample in a study of shared T cell receptors in the human thymus. Data came from immunoSEQ multiplex PCR; TCRdb stores just in-frame clones and leaves some out. The table has roughly 700,000 clones, around 87% seen once; the top ten hold around 0.01%. The data also belong to a second study, concerning human thymus T cells.

Sequenced input: thymocytes. The receptors shown here come from a boy younger than two with a congenital heart defect.

Only a few counts were recorded for this clone. The chain couples TRBV19 to TRBJ1-5; 10 bases match TRBD1. Germline CDR1 reads LNHDA; CDR2 reads SQIVND (reference sequence). V was clipped by 3 bases and J by 1 base; unmatched bases: 3. The CDR3 has 16 residues. Here the CDR3 DNA reads TGTGCCAGTAGTATGGGGACAGGGGCCAGCAATCAGCCCCAGCATTTT. This translates into CASSMGTGASNQPQHF.

This chain connects TRBV27 to TRBJ1-5; D might be TRBD1 (5 bases). V dropped 8 bases and J dropped 0 bases, with 17 bases sitting between them. This CDR3 region has 16 residues. Germline V lookup: CDR1 MNHEY, CDR2 SMNVEV (reference sequence). CDR3 DNA sequence: TGTGCCAGCGCGCCGTCAGGGTTATATAGCAATCAGCCCCAGCATTTT. Translated: CASAPSGLYSNQPQHF.

This chain connects TRBV7-8 to TRBJ1-2; 8 bases line up with TRBD1. The germline CDR1 and CDR2 sequences are SGHVS and FQNEAQ. The CDR3 runs to 18 residues. Trimming removed 5 bases from V and 1 base from J; junction bases left unmatched: 15. CDR3 sequence (DNA): TGTGCCAGCAGCCCCTCCGGGGACAGGCCCCCGGGTAACTATGGCTACACCTTC. Its translation: CASSPSGDRPPGNYGYTF.

This clone has just a few counts. The genes are TRBV5-1 and TRBJ2-1, with D perhaps TRBD1 (6 bases). This CDR3 is 17 amino acids long. V was shortened by 0 bases and J by 0 bases, with 13 bases between the two germline ends. The germline CDR1 and CDR2 sequences are SGHRS and YFSETQ. This CDR3 is CASSLAGQPFSYNEQFF. The CDR3 bases are TGCGCCAGCAGCTTGGCGGGACAACCTTTCTCCTACAATGAGCAGTTCTTC.

This clone showed up just a few times. The chain joins TRBV18 to TRBJ1-4; weak D call: TRBD1 (5 bases). There are 15 residues in the CDR3. V shed 6 bases and J shed 0 bases, with 11 bases lying between them. CDR1 KGHSH and CDR2 LQKENI come from the germline V gene. The CDR3 DNA reads as TGTGCCAGCTCGCGGGACGGAGCAACTAATGAAAAACTGTTTTTT. Its protein product is CASSRDGATNEKLFF.

This chain uses TRBV9 with TRBJ2-2; 13 bases are a match to TRBD2. Per the germline V gene, CDR1 is SGDLS and CDR2 is YYNGEE. The CDR3 is made up of 19 amino acids. The V segment lost 0 bases and the J segment 3 bases; nucleotides outside the gene matches: 8. The CDR3 nucleotides read TGTGCCAGCAGCGTAGATCGGACTAGCGGGAGTCATGACACCGGGGAGCTGTTTTTT. This translates into CASSVDRTSGSHDTGELFF.

This sequence joins TRBV9 and TRBJ2-5; 7 bases are a match to TRBD2. This CDR3 region has 14 residues. The junction had 3 bases not matched to a gene; V was cut back by 0 bases and J by 4 bases. Germline CDR1 reads SGDLS; CDR2 reads YYNGEE. This CDR3 is CASSVGGGGETQYF. CDR3 DNA: TGTGCCAGCAGCGTAGGGGGGGGAGGAGAGACCCAGTACTTC.

This clone was found a few times. The chain has TRBV5-8 and TRBJ1-2; possibly TRBD1 for D (6 bases). Germline values: CDR1 SGHTS, CDR2 YDEGEE. CDR3 length: 15 residues. V was pared by 1 base and J by 4 bases, with 14 bases between. CDR3 in amino acids: CASSLPPWTVYGYTF. The CDR3, as DNA: TGTGCCAGCAGCTTGCCTCCTTGGACAGTCTATGGCTACACCTTC.

The chain links TRBV27 to TRBJ2-7; 7 bases agree with TRBD1. The junction had 10 bases not matched to a gene; V was cut back by 5 bases and J by 0 bases. In germline, CDR1 is MNHEY, CDR2 SMNVEV (reference sequence). CDR3 size: 16 residues. DNA for the CDR3: TGTGCCAGCAGTCCCAACGCCGGGACAGCCTCCTACGAGCAGTACTTC. It yields the protein CASSPNAGTASYEQYF.

The chain has TRBV15 and TRBJ2-1; 8 bases fit TRBD1. The CDR3 length is 17 residues. V gave up 3 bases and J gave up 4 bases; unmatched junction bases: 11. The germline V gene encodes CDR1 LNHNV and CDR2 YYDKDF (reference sequence). The CDR3 DNA follows: TGTGCCACCAGCAGGGGGGGAGGACAGGGTGGGTACAATGAGCAGTTCTTC. Encoded protein: CATSRGGGQGGYNEQFF.

The CDR3: CASSGQGGEQYF. CDR3 coding DNA: TGTGCCAGCAGCGGTCAGGGGGGCGAGCAGTACTTC. The chain joins TRBV4-2 to TRBJ2-7, with D perhaps TRBD1 (7 bases). CDR3 length equals 12 residues. Trimming shortened V by 5 bases and J by 6 bases, and 11 bases separated the two germline ends. Germline CDR1 is LGHNA and CDR2 is YNFKEQ.

The rearrangement uses TRBV11-2 and TRBJ2-7, with 7 bases matching TRBD1. Germline V lookup: CDR1 SGHAT, CDR2 FQNNGV. CDR3 length: 15 residues. The V segment lost 2 bases and the J segment 2 bases; nucleotides outside the gene matches: 6. DNA of the CDR3: TGTGCCAGCAGCTTAAATCGGGACAGTGCCTACGAGCAGTACTTC. As protein: CASSLNRDSAYEQYF.

This clone was detected only once. The chain joins TRBV19 to TRBJ2-2; 8 bases fit TRBD1. Germline values: CDR1 LNHDA, CDR2 SQIVND (reference sequence). V shed 5 bases and J 5 bases; nucleotides not matched to a gene: 4. The CDR3 runs to 14 residues. The chain's CDR3 is CASSPRTGTGELFF. Written as DNA, the CDR3 is TGTGCCAGTAGTCCAAGGACAGGGACCGGGGAGCTGTTTTTT.

This clone was seen a handful of times. The junction does not match germline at one end; this may be a read error. The V call is TRBV27, the J call TRBJ2-1, with a possible D match to TRBD2 (7 bases). The length of the CDR3 is 16 residues. Germline V CDR1 and CDR2: MNHEY, SMNVEV (reference sequence). The chain's CDR3 is CASSLRGAPSSNEQFF. The CDR3 DNA reads as TGTGCCAGCAGCCTACGGGGGGCTCCTTCCTCCAATGAGCAGTTCTTC.